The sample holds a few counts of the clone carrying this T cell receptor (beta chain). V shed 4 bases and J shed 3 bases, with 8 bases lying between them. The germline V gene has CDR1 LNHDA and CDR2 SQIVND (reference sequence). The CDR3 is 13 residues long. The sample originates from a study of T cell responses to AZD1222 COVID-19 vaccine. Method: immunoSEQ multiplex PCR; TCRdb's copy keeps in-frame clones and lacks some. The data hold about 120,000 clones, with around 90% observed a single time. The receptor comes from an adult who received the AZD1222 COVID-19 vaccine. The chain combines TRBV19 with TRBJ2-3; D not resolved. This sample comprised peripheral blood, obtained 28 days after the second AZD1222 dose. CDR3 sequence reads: CASSTADTDTQYF. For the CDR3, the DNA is TGTGCCAGTAGTACGGCCGATACAGATACGCAGTATTTT.